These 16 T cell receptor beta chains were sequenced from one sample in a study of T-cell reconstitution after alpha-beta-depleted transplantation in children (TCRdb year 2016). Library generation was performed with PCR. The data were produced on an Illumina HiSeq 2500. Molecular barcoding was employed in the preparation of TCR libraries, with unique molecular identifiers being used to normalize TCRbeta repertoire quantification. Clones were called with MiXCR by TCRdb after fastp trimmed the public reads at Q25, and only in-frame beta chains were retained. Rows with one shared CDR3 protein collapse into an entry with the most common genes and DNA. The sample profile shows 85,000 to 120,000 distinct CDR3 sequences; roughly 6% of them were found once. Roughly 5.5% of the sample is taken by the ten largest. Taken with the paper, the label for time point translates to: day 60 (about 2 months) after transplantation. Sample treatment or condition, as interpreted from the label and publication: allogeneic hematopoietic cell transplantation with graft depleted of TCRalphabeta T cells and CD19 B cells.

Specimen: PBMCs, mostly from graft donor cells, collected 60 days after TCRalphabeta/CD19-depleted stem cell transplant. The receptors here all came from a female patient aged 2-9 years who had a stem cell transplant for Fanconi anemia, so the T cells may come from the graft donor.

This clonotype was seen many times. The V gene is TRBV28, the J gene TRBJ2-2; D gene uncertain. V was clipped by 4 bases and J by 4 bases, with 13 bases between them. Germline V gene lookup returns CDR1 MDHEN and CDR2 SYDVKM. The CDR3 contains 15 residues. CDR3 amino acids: CASSSIKRRTGELFF. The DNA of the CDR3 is TGTGCCAGCAGTTCAATCAAGCGCCGCACCGGGGAGCTGTTTTTT.

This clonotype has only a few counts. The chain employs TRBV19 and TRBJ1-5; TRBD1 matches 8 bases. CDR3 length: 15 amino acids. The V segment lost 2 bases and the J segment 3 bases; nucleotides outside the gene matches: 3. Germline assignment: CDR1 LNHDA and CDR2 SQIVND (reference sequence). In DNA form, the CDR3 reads TGTGCCAGTAGTATATACAGGGGGATCAATCAGCCCCAGCATTTT. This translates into CASSIYRGINQPQHF.

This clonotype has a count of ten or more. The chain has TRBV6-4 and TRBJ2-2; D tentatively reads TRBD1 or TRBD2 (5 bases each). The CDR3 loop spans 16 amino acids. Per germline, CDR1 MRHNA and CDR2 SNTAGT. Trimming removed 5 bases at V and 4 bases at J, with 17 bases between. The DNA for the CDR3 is TGTGCCAGCAGTCCCGGGACCATGGATGTCACCGGGGAGCTGTTTTTT. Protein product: CASSPGTMDVTGELFF.

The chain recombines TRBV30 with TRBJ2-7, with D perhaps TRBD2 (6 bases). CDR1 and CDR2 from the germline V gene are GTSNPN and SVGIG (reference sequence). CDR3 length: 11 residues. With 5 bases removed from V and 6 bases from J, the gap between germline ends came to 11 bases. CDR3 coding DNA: TGTGCCTGGGGTTTGGGGGGCGAGCAGTACTTC. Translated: CAWGLGGEQYF. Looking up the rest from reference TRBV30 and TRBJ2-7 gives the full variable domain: SQTIHQWPATLVQPVGSPLSLECTVEGTSNPNLYWYRQAAGRGLQLLFYSVGIGQISSEVPQNLSASRPQDRQFILSSKKLLLSDSGFYLCAWGLGGEQYFGPGTRLTVT.

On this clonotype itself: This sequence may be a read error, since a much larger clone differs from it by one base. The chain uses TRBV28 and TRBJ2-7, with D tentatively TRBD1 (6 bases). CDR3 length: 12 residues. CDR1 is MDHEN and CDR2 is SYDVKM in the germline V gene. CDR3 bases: TGTGCCAGCAGGCTCCAGGGGTACGGGCAGTACTTC. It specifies CASRLQGYGQYF.

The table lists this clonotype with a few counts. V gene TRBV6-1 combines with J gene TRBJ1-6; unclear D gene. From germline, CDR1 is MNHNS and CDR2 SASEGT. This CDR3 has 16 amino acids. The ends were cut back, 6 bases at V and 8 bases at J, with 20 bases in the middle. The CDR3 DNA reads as TGTGCCAGCAGGACATCAGGTTCGCGTGGGGATTCACCCCTCCACTTT. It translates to CASRTSGSRGDSPLHF.

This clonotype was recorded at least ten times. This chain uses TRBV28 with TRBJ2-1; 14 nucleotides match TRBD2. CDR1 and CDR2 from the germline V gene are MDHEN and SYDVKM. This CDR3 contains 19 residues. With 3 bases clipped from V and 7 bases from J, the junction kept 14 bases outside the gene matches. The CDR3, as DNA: TGTGCCAGCAGTTTTGGAGGACTAGCGGGGGGCTCCAAACGGAATGAGCAGTTCTTC. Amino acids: CASSFGGLAGGSKRNEQFF.

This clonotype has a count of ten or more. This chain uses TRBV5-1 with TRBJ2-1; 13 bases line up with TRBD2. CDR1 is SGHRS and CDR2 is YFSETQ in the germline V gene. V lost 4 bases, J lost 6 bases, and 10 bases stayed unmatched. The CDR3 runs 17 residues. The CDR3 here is CASSPWTGLAGANEQFF. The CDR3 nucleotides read TGCGCCAGCAGCCCATGGACAGGACTAGCGGGAGCCAATGAGCAGTTCTTC.

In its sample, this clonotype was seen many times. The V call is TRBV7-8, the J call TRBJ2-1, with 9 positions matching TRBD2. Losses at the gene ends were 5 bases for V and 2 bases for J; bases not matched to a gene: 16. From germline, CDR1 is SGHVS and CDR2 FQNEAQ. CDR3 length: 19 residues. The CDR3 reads CASSRIFGSGSPAYNEQFF. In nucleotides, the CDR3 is TGTGCCAGCAGCCGTATATTCGGTAGCGGGAGTCCCGCCTACAATGAGCAGTTCTTC.

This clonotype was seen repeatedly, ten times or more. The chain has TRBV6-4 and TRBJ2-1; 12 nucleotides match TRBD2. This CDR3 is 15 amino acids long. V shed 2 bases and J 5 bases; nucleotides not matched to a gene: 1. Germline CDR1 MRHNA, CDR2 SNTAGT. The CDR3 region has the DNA TGTGCCAGCAGTGACGGGACTAGCGGGCACAATGAGCAGTTCTTC. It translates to CASSDGTSGHNEQFF.

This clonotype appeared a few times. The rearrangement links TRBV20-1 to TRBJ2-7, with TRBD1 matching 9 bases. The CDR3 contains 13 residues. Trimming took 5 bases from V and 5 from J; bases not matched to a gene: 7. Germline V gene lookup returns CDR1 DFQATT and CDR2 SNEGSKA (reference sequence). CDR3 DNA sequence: TGCAGTGCTTATCGGGACAGGGCCCACGAGCAGTACTTC. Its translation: CSAYRDRAHEQYF.

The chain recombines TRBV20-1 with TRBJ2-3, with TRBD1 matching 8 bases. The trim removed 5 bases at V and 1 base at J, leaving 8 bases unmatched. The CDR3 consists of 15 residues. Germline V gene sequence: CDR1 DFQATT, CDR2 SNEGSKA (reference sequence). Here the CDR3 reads CSAESRGQGTDTQYF. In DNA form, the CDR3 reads TGCAGTGCTGAGAGTAGGGGACAGGGCACAGATACGCAGTATTTT.

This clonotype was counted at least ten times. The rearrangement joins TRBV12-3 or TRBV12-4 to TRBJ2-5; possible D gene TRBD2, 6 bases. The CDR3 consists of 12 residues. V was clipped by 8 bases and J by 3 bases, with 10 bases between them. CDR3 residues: CASRPSEETQYF. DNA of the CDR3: TGTGCCAGCCGGCCTAGCGAAGAGACCCAGTACTTC.

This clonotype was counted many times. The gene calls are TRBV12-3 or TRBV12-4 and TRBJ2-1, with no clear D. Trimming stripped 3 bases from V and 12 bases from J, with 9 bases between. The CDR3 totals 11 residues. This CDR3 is CASSFLRGQFF. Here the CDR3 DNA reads TGTGCCAGCAGTTTCTTGAGAGGGCAGTTCTTC.

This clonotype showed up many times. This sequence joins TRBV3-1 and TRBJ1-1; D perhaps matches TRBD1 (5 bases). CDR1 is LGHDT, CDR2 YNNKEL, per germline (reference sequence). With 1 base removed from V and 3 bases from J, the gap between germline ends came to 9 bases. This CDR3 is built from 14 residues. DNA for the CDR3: TGTGCCAGCAGCCAAGTCCAGGGTGACACTGAAGCTTTCTTT. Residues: CASSQVQGDTEAFF.

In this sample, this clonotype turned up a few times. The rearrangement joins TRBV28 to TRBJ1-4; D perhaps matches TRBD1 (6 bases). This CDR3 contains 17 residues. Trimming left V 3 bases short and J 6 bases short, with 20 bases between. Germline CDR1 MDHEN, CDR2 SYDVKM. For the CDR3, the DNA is TGTGCCAGCAGTTTTGAGATGAAGGGGGGTGGAGATGAAAAACTGTTTTTT. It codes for CASSFEMKGGGDEKLFF.